The TCR beta chain under discussion was sequenced for a study of T cells expressing NK-cell markers. Turning to the study itself: The TCR beta repertoires originated in sorted CD3+CD56+NKG2C+, CD3+CD56+NKG2C- and CD3+CD56-NKG2C+ T cells.

The CDR3 contains 16 residues. Germline lookup yields CDR1 DFQATT and CDR2 SNEGSKA (reference sequence). TCRdb reworked the 5' RACE reads into one entry per CDR3 protein, no DNA. The sample spans around 470,000 distinct CDR3 sequences; the ten largest clones claim roughly 1.4%. The sample taken for sequencing was blood T cells: a sorted CD56 or NKG2C T cell subset, CD4+ or CD8+ T cells, or bulk PBMC T cells (not recorded which). This TCR was sampled from a woman aged 50 to 60 in good health. The V gene is TRBV20-1, the J gene TRBJ2-4; lacking DNA, the TRBD1 call made by TCRdb goes unchecked. CDR3 amino acids: CSASVDRGRGGNIQYF.